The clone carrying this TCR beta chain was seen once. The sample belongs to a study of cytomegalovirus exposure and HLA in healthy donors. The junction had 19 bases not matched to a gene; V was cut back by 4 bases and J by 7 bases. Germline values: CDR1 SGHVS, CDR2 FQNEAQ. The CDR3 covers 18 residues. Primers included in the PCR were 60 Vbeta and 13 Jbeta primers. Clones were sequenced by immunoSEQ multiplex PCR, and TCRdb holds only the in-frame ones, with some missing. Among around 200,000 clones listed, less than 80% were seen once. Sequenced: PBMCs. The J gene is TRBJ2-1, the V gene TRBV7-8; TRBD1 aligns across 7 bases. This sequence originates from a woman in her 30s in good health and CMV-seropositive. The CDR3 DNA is TGTGCCAGCAGCTCCCGGGACAGAGGTTTCCGTAGAGGGAATGAGCAGTTCTTC. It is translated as CASSSRDRGFRRGNEQFF.